These 29 T cell receptor beta chains share one sample of origin, sequenced in a study of response to subunit inactivated influenza vaccine. TCRdb itself ran the RT-PCR reads through MiXCR, one entry per CDR3 protein. The repertoire has over 650,000 distinct CDR3 sequences, about a fifth of them found once; the top ten carry about a tenth. The source was PBMCs from blood, collected more than 4 days after vaccination. These receptors came from a man aged 50 to 59 who received an inactivated influenza vaccine.

On this clonotype: Here the CDR3 omits its conserved ending phenylalanine or tryptophan, so a read error is the likely source. The chain uses TRBV4-1 and TRBJ2-3, with 14 bases matching TRBD2. The CDR3 covers 16 residues. The trim removed 4 bases at V and 3 bases at J, leaving 3 bases unmatched. The germline V gene has CDR1 MGHRA and CDR2 YSYEKL. The CDR3 reads CASSLGTSGGTDTQYI. In nucleotides, the CDR3 is TGCGCCAGCAGCCTCGGGACTAGCGGGGGAACAGATACGCAGTATATT.

This clonotype was detected a few times. The chain links TRBV6-1 to TRBJ2-2; D is possibly TRBD2 (6 bases). The CDR3 is 16 amino acids. Trimming left V 7 bases short and J 5 bases short, with 20 bases between. CDR1 and CDR2 from the germline V gene are MNHNS and SASEGT. CDR3 sequence (DNA): TGTGCCAGCAAAAAGATGCGGGATGTAGATACCGGGGAGCTGTTTTTT. Protein product: CASKKMRDVDTGELFF.

There are a few counts of this clonotype. This chain uses TRBV7-2 with TRBJ1-4; D is uncertain. Between the trimmed V and J ends, which lost 5 bases and 8 bases, there was a span of 15 bases. Germline V gene lookup returns CDR1 SGHTA and CDR2 FQGNSA. The CDR3 extends over 14 amino acids. CDR3 protein: CASSPRTSGEKLFF. The CDR3 DNA is TGTGCCAGCAGCCCCCGGACTTCTGGGGAAAAACTGTTTTTT.

This clonotype was seen at least ten times. The chain links TRBV20-1 to TRBJ1-5, with TRBD1 identical over 7 bases. Germline values: CDR1 DFQATT, CDR2 SNEGSKA (reference sequence). V lost 4 bases, J lost 7 bases, and 10 bases stayed unmatched. The CDR3 is made up of 14 amino acids. CDR3 amino acids: CSAISEGARQPQHF. The CDR3 DNA sequence: TGCAGTGCTATCAGTGAGGGGGCCAGACAGCCCCAGCATTTT.

The V and J genes are TRBV7-2 and TRBJ2-1; 9 bases match TRBD1. Trimming took 0 bases from V and 4 from J; bases not matched to a gene: 4. The CDR3 length is 16 residues. CDR1 is SGHTA and CDR2 is FQGNSA in the germline V gene. This CDR3 reads CASSLAGQGVYNEQFF. The CDR3 nucleotides are TGTGCCAGCAGCTTAGCGGGACAGGGAGTTTACAATGAGCAGTTCTTC.

This clonotype showed up just a few times. CDR3 DNA: TGCAGCGTTCGTATGGCTAGCGCAATCACAGATACGCAGTATTTT. Encoded protein: CSVRMASAITDTQYF. This chain uses TRBV29-1 with TRBJ2-3; possible D gene TRBD2, 6 bases. Trimming cost V 5 bases and J 2 bases, with 17 bases left between them. Germline lookup yields CDR1 SQVTM and CDR2 ANQGSEA. The CDR3 consists of 15 residues.

The chain links TRBV6-2 or TRBV6-3 to TRBJ2-1; D is perhaps TRBD2 (5 bases). Deletions cut 6 bases from V and 8 bases from J, with 23 bases between. This CDR3 has 16 residues. Germline loops: CDR1 MNHEY, CDR2 SVGEGT. In nucleotides, the CDR3 is TGTGCCAGCAGGAGACAAGGACGACTAATTCGGGATGAGCAGTTCTTC. Amino acids: CASRRQGRLIRDEQFF.

The sample holds a few counts of this clonotype. The J gene is TRBJ2-3, the V gene TRBV5-1, with D hard to call. Germline CDR1 reads SGHRS; CDR2 reads YFSETQ. Trimming left V 1 base short and J 0 bases short, with 12 bases between. This CDR3 spans 16 amino acids. Written as DNA, the CDR3 is TGCGCCAGCAGCTTGTTGGGTCCCGCTAGCACAGATACGCAGTATTTT. Translation gives CASSLLGPASTDTQYF.

The chain carries TRBV6-2 or TRBV6-3 and TRBJ2-1; 9 nucleotides align to TRBD2. Germline V gives CDR1 MNHEY, CDR2 SVGEGT. The V and J ends lost 5 bases and 8 bases, in that order; junction bases with no gene match: 7. The CDR3 runs 14 residues. CDR3 DNA sequence: TGTGCCAGCAGTCGAGAACTAGCGGGTGATGAGCAGTTCTTC. Translating gives CASSRELAGDEQFF.

The V call is TRBV20-1, the J call TRBJ1-6; the D is unclear. Trimming pared 2 bases from V and 6 bases from J, leaving 8 bases between. The CDR3 length is 13 residues. CDR1 DFQATT and CDR2 SNEGSKA come from the germline V gene (reference sequence). This CDR3 is CSARPTVNSPLHF. CDR3 in DNA: TGCAGTGCTAGACCGACGGTTAATTCACCCCTCCACTTT.

Turning to this clonotype: With a much larger clone just one base away, this may be a read error. V is TRBV5-1 and J is TRBJ2-2, with 9 positions matching TRBD2. The trim removed 3 bases at V and 4 bases at J, leaving 7 bases unmatched. CDR1 and CDR2 from the germline V gene are SGHRS and YFSETQ. This CDR3 contains 16 residues. This CDR3 reads CASSSGTSTTTGELFF. CDR3 nucleotide sequence: TGCGCCAGCAGCTCCGGGACTAGCACGACCACCGGGGAGCTGTTTTTT.

This chain joins TRBV20-1 and TRBJ2-3; 7 bases are a match to TRBD2. Germline CDR1 reads DFQATT; CDR2 reads SNEGSKA (reference sequence). This CDR3 has 14 amino acids. The CDR3 nucleotides read TGCGGAGGCCCCCGAGCGGGGTCCAAAGATACGCAGTATTTT. This codes for CGGPRAGSKDTQYF.

This chain links TRBV6-5 with TRBJ2-7, with no clear D. Germline V gives CDR1 MNHEY, CDR2 SVGAGI. CDR3 size: 15 residues. V gave up 0 bases and J gave up 6 bases, with 15 bases separating them. The CDR3 DNA is TGTGCCAGCAGTTACTCGATCGGGTCGCCGGGCGAGCAGTACTTC. Its protein is CASSYSIGSPGEQYF.

The rearrangement links TRBV5-1 to TRBJ2-1, with 9 bases aligning to TRBD2. CDR1 is SGHRS, CDR2 YFSETQ, per germline. J was trimmed by 4 bases and V by 0 bases; bases with no gene match: 5. The CDR3 has 16 amino acids. CDR3 region: CASSLALAGLYNEQFF. Written as DNA, the CDR3 is TGCGCCAGCAGCTTGGCCCTAGCGGGACTATACAATGAGCAGTTCTTC.

This clonotype was observed at least ten times. The genes are TRBV12-3 or TRBV12-4 and TRBJ2-1; TRBD1 or TRBD2 may be the D gene (6 bases each). V was trimmed by 6 bases and J by 10 bases, leaving 10 bases between them. This CDR3 has 11 residues. CDR3 loop: CASREGQEQFF. CDR3 coding DNA: TGTGCCAGCAGGGAGGGACAAGAGCAGTTCTTC.

DNA for the CDR3: TGTGCCAGCAGCTATACGGGTGCGTCCGGAGTGGAGACCCAGTACTTC. Protein: CASSYTGASGVETQYF. J is TRBJ2-5 and V is TRBV7-3, with no clear D. Germline assignment: CDR1 SGHTA and CDR2 FQGTGA. V lost 4 bases to trimming and J lost 5 bases, with 20 bases between them. CDR3 length: 16 amino acids.

CDR3 nucleotides: TGTGCCAGCAGCTGGAGACGGCCCACTGACAATGAGCAGTTCTTC. This sequence encodes CASSWRRPTDNEQFF. The chain employs TRBV7-2 and TRBJ2-1; D unresolved. CDR3 length equals 15 residues. V dropped 4 bases and J dropped 5 bases, with 15 bases sitting between them. The germline V gene encodes CDR1 SGHTA and CDR2 FQGNSA.

This clonotype has a handful of counts. The rearrangement uses TRBV10-3 and TRBJ2-1; TRBD2 aligns across 9 bases. The CDR3 loop spans 14 amino acids. Trimming took 6 bases from V and 4 from J; bases not matched to a gene: 4. Germline-derived CDR1 and CDR2 are ENHRY and SYGVKD. CDR3 loop: CAIRGGGAYNEQFF. CDR3 sequence (DNA): TGTGCCATCAGAGGCGGGGGGGCTTACAATGAGCAGTTCTTC.

Here the CDR3 DNA reads TGCAGCGGGACTAGCGGGCATGAGCAGTTCTTC. Protein sequence: CSGTSGHEQFF. The rearrangement links TRBV29-1 to TRBJ2-1, with 11 bases identical to TRBD2. CDR1 is SQVTM and CDR2 is ANQGSEA in the germline V gene. With 7 bases clipped from V and 8 bases from J, the junction kept 1 base outside the gene matches. This CDR3 has 11 residues.

V is TRBV19 and J is TRBJ2-1, with TRBD2 matching 8 bases. Trimming removed 7 bases from V and 7 bases from J; junction bases left unmatched: 15. Germline V CDR1 and CDR2: LNHDA, SQIVND (reference sequence). This CDR3 has 16 residues. CDR3 in DNA: TGTGCCAGTAAAAGAGGGCTAGCGGGTCCTGTTAATGAGCAGTTCTTC. Encoded protein: CASKRGLAGPVNEQFF.

This clonotype was found a few times. V usage is TRBV4-3 and J usage is TRBJ2-1; tentatively, D is TRBD2 (5 bases). This CDR3 comprises 16 residues. CDR1 is LGHNA, CDR2 YSLEER, per germline. Trimming stripped 0 bases from V and 2 bases from J, with 11 bases between. CDR3 in DNA: TGCGCCAGCAGCCAAGATGGGGAGAGCACCTACAATGAGCAGTTCTTC. Protein: CASSQDGESTYNEQFF.

This clonotype was counted between two and nine times. The chain couples TRBV7-2 to TRBJ1-6; D unclear. The CDR3 runs to 17 residues. Trimming removed 1 base at V and 6 bases at J, with 16 bases between. Germline lookup yields CDR1 SGHTA and CDR2 FQGNSA. CDR3 coding DNA: TGTGCCAGCAGCTTAGTCCCCGGAGTAAAGGGTAATTCACCCCTCCACTTT. Protein: CASSLVPGVKGNSPLHF.

This chain connects TRBV7-2 to TRBJ2-3; 11 nucleotides line up with TRBD2. V lost 4 bases, J lost 7 bases, and 7 bases stayed unmatched. The CDR3 is 15 amino acids. Germline loops: CDR1 SGHTA, CDR2 FQGNSA. The CDR3 coding sequence is TGTGCCAGCAGCTCGACTAGCGGGAACATCTATACGCAGTATTTT. It translates to CASSSTSGNIYTQYF.

The V and J genes are TRBV28 and TRBJ2-7, with D possibly matching TRBD2 (7 bases). This CDR3 spans 15 amino acids. In germline, CDR1 is MDHEN, CDR2 SYDVKM. V was cut by 6 bases and J by 2 bases, with 17 bases left in between. CDR3 coding DNA: TGTGCCAGCAGCACCTCTGTGCGGGGGCCCTACGAGCAGTACTTC. Its translation is CASSTSVRGPYEQYF.

The chain employs TRBV9 and TRBJ1-1, with 11 nucleotides matching TRBD1. Germline CDR1 is SGDLS and CDR2 is YYNGEE. Trimming at V came to 0 bases and at J to 0 bases, leaving 1 base not matched to a gene. This CDR3 is built from 16 residues. CDR3 nucleotide sequence: TGTGCCAGCAGCGTAGGGACAGGGGGCATGAACACTGAAGCTTTCTTT. Translation gives CASSVGTGGMNTEAFF.

This clonotype was picked up many times. The J gene is TRBJ2-3, the V gene TRBV7-6, with 8 bases that match TRBD2. The CDR3 runs 16 residues. The germline V gene encodes CDR1 SGHVS and CDR2 FNYEAQ. V shed 5 bases and J 2 bases; nucleotides not matched to a gene: 9. The CDR3 reads CASSLAGGPLTDTQYF. For the CDR3, the DNA is TGTGCCAGCAGCCTTGCGGGGGGCCCTCTCACAGATACGCAGTATTTT.

This clonotype has more than one count but fewer than ten. The genes are TRBV10-1 and TRBJ2-7; a weak D match, TRBD1 (5 bases). Germline CDR1 is WNHNN and CDR2 is SYGVQD (reference sequence). The V end was cut by 8 bases, the J end by 2 bases, with 13 bases between. This CDR3 is built from 13 residues. CDR3 protein: CASPGRETYEQYF. The CDR3 DNA follows: TGCGCCAGCCCAGGCAGGGAAACCTACGAGCAGTACTTC.

This chain connects TRBV20-1 to TRBJ2-2; D might be TRBD1 (6 bases). The CDR3 extends over 12 amino acids. Germline V gene lookup returns CDR1 DFQATT and CDR2 SNEGSKA (reference sequence). V dropped 6 bases and J dropped 7 bases, with 12 bases sitting between them. The CDR3 reads CSAKQGGGELFF. The DNA for the CDR3 is TGCAGTGCAAAACAGGGCGGCGGGGAGCTGTTTTTT.

In this sample, this clonotype turned up a few times. The rearrangement joins TRBV28 to TRBJ2-7, with 8 bases identical to TRBD1. CDR1 and CDR2 from the germline V gene are MDHEN and SYDVKM. The CDR3 totals 14 residues. Losses at the gene ends were 3 bases for V and 9 bases for J; bases not matched to a gene: 10. CDR3 sequence (DNA): TGTGCCAGCAGTTTTTCCGGGACAGGCGTTGGGCAGTACTTC. The encoded protein is CASSFSGTGVGQYF.